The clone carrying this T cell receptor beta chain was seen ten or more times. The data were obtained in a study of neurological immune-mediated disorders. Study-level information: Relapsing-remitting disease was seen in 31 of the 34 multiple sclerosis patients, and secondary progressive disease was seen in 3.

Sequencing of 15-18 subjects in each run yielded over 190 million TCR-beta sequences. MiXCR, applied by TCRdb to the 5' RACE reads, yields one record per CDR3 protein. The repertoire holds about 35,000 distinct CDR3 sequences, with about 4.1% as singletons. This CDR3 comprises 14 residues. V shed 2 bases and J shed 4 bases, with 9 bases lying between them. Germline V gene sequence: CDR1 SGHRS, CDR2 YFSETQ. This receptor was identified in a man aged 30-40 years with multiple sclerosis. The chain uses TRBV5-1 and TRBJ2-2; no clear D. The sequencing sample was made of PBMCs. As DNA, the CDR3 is TGCGCCAGCAGCTTCTCAGCTACCACCGGGGAGCTGTTTTTT. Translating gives CASSFSATTGELFF. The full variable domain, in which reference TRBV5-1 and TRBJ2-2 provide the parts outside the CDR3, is KAGVTQTPRYLIKTRGQQVTLSCSPISGHRSVSWYQQTPGQGLQFLFEYFSETQRNKGNFPGRFSGRQFSNSRSEMNVSTLELGDSALYLCASSFSATTGELFFGEGSRLTVL.